The 20 T cell receptor beta chains below come from one sample, sequenced in a study of CD8+CD57+ T cells in acquired aplastic anemia. The study profiled TCR beta VDJ and CDR3 using genomic DNA as template. TCRdb processed the reads anew with MiXCR; each CDR3 protein has one entry. This sample carries under 500,000 distinct CDR3 sequences, around 33% of them seen once, and the ten largest clones take about 0.8%. Before being chosen for sequencing, patients had shown CD8+CD57+ cell expansion by flow cytometry. Material for sequencing was sorted CD4+, CD8+, or CD8+CD57+ T cells (not recorded which) from PBMCs. Receptors were obtained from a human donor with aplastic anemia.

V gene TRBV6-1 combines with J gene TRBJ2-7; 7 bases map to TRBD2. After removal of 6 bases from V and 3 bases from J, the junction contained 11 bases not matched to a gene. The CDR3 consists of 15 residues. The V gene's germline CDR1 is MNHNS and CDR2 SASEGT. CDR3 sequence (DNA): TGTGCCAGCAGCGGGCGGGAGTTGGGCCTCTACGAGCAGTACTTC. Translation: CASSGRELGLYEQYF.

J is TRBJ2-3 and V is TRBV14; 11 bases match TRBD2. Trimming took 3 bases from V and 2 from J; bases not matched to a gene: 7. The CDR3 extends over 17 amino acids. Germline values: CDR1 SGHDN, CDR2 FVKESK. CDR3 sequence (DNA): TGTGCCAGCAGCCAGGGACTAGCGGCCGTACTCACAGATACGCAGTATTTT. Translated, it gives CASSQGLAAVLTDTQYF.

The V gene is TRBV10-2, the J gene TRBJ2-3; 8 bases fit TRBD2. Germline-derived CDR1 and CDR2 are WSHSY and SAAADI. This CDR3 is 16 amino acids long. Here the CDR3 DNA reads TGCGCAAGCCGGGAGGGGGGACCCTCTAGCATGGATACGCAGTATTTT. It codes for CASREGGPSSMDTQYF.

This clonotype was picked up many times. The rearrangement uses TRBV20-1 and TRBJ1-5; unclear D gene. V shed 6 bases and J shed 4 bases, with 16 bases lying between them. Germline-derived CDR1 and CDR2 are DFQATT and SNEGSKA (reference sequence). The CDR3 runs 14 residues. This CDR3 reads CSAQIGRRNQPQHF. In nucleotides, the CDR3 is TGCAGTGCCCAAATAGGGCGAAGAAATCAGCCCCAGCATTTT.

This clonotype was counted at least ten times. The chain joins TRBV10-3 to TRBJ1-2, with D unresolved. In germline, CDR1 is ENHRY, CDR2 SYGVKD. Trimming shortened V by 1 base and J by 0 bases, and 12 bases separated the two germline ends. This CDR3 contains 16 residues. The CDR3 DNA reads TGTGCCATCAGTGAGTTGTCACGTACCACTAACTATGGCTACACCTTC. Protein sequence: CAISELSRTTNYGYTF.

This clonotype appeared many times. The CDR3 DNA sequence: TGTGCCAGTAGTATTGGGGGAATGAACACTGAAGCTTTCTTT. Amino acid sequence: CASSIGGMNTEAFF. This chain uses TRBV19 with TRBJ1-1, with D possibly TRBD1 on 5 matching bases. The CDR3 sequence is 14 residues long. Germline CDR1 LNHDA, CDR2 SQIVND (reference sequence). V gave up 3 bases and J gave up 0 bases, with 8 bases separating them. The whole variable domain, remainder taken from reference TRBV19 and TRBJ1-1, is DGGITQSPKYLFRKEGQNVTLSCEQNLNHDAMYWYRQDPGQGLRLIYYSQIVNDFQKGDIAEGYSVSREKKESFPLTVTSAQKNPTAFYLCASSIGGMNTEAFFGQGTRLTVV.

This clonotype appeared once. The CDR3 spells CASSTQGNYGYTF. Written as DNA, the CDR3 is TGTGCCAGTAGTACCCAGGGTAACTATGGCTACACCTTC. V and J are TRBV19 and TRBJ1-2, with D possibly TRBD1 on 5 matching bases. Germline values: CDR1 LNHDA, CDR2 SQIVND (reference sequence). The CDR3 sequence is 13 residues long. Trimming pared 4 bases from V and 1 base from J, leaving 7 bases between.

The chain is built from TRBV30 and TRBJ1-2; D unresolved. Germline assignment: CDR1 GTSNPN and CDR2 SVGIG (reference sequence). V was shortened by 0 bases and J by 7 bases, with 12 bases between the two germline ends. The CDR3 is 13 amino acids. CDR3 nucleotides: TGTGCCTGGAGTGTACCGGGCCGTGGTGGCTACACCTTC. This gives the protein CAWSVPGRGGYTF.

This clonotype was counted a few times. This chain connects TRBV30 to TRBJ1-6; possibly TRBD1 for D (5 bases). The V gene's germline CDR1 is GTSNPN and CDR2 SVGIG (reference sequence). Deletions cut 1 base from V and 6 bases from J, with 13 bases between. There are 15 residues in the CDR3. CDR3 in amino acids: CAWSGSGTANSPLHF. The CDR3 bases are TGTGCCTGGAGTGGATCCGGGACGGCTAATTCACCCCTCCACTTT.

The genes are TRBV20-1 and TRBJ2-5; 11 nucleotides line up with TRBD2. The CDR3 covers 14 residues. J was trimmed by 4 bases and V by 5 bases; bases with no gene match: 6. CDR1 DFQATT and CDR2 SNEGSKA come from the germline V gene (reference sequence). As DNA, the CDR3 is TGCAGTGCTGTAGCGGGGGGGCAGCTAGAGACCCAGTACTTC. Its protein product is CSAVAGGQLETQYF.

In regard to this clonotype: The junction shows a germline mismatch at one end, possibly a read error. V gene TRBV10-3 combines with J gene TRBJ2-7, with TRBD1 as a possible D gene (5 bases). Germline CDR1 ENHRY, CDR2 SYGVKD. This CDR3 region has 14 residues. CDR3 coding DNA: TGTGCCATCAGTGAAGCTGACAGCTCCTACGGGCAGTACTTC. Encoded protein: CAISEADSSYGQYF.

This clonotype was counted at least ten times. The chain couples TRBV2 to TRBJ1-1; the D is unclear. V was shortened by 3 bases and J by 1 base, with 6 bases between the two germline ends. This CDR3 region has 13 residues. Germline-derived CDR1 and CDR2 are SNHLY and FYNNEI. CDR3 nucleotide sequence: TGTGCCAGCAGTGAGACCTGGAACACTGAAGCTTTCTTT. This sequence encodes CASSETWNTEAFF.

This clonotype has more than one count but fewer than ten. V gene TRBV3-1 combines with J gene TRBJ2-2; D is unresolved. Germline V gives CDR1 LGHDT, CDR2 YNNKEL (reference sequence). This CDR3 has 12 amino acids. V lost 1 base and J 6 bases, leaving 3 bases between the germline ends. The CDR3 DNA reads as TGTGCCAGCAGCCAAGTCCCCGGGGAGCTGTTTTTT. This codes for CASSQVPGELFF.

This clonotype appeared many times. The gene calls are TRBV19 and TRBJ1-2; 9 bases match TRBD1. Germline CDR1 is LNHDA and CDR2 is SQIVND (reference sequence). The CDR3 sequence is 13 residues long. V lost 8 bases, J lost 5 bases, and 6 bases stayed unmatched. CDR3 sequence (DNA): TGTGCCAGTCGCCTTGGGACAGGGTATGGCTACACCTTC. It encodes CASRLGTGYGYTF.

In this sample, this clonotype turned up many times. The genes are TRBV24-1 and TRBJ1-2, with no clear D. V gave up 4 bases and J gave up 6 bases, with 20 bases separating them. The CDR3 loop spans 16 amino acids. Looked up from germline, CDR1 is KGHDR and CDR2 is SFDVKD. In nucleotides, the CDR3 is TGTGCCACCAGTGACCCGAGGACCGAAGGACGGGATGGCTACACCTTC. Translating gives CATSDPRTEGRDGYTF.

This clonotype was observed at least ten times. The rearrangement joins TRBV9 to TRBJ1-6; 10 nucleotides agree with TRBD1. V lost 3 bases and J lost 13; bases outside the gene matches: 7. The CDR3 runs to 14 residues. Per germline, CDR1 SGDLS and CDR2 YYNGEE. CDR3 in amino acids: CASSGRDRGSPLHF. CDR3 nucleotide sequence: TGTGCCAGCAGCGGAAGGGACAGGGGATCTCCCCTCCACTTT.

This clonotype was counted at least ten times. The V and J genes are TRBV7-2 and TRBJ2-7; D possibly corresponds to TRBD1 (6 bases). Trimming removed 0 bases at V and 3 bases at J, with 9 bases between. CDR1 SGHTA and CDR2 FQGNSA come from the germline V gene. There are 14 residues in the CDR3. This CDR3 reads CASSLAGQVYEQYF. Here the CDR3 DNA reads TGTGCCAGCAGCTTAGCGGGACAAGTCTACGAGCAGTACTTC.

The chain employs TRBV24-1 and TRBJ2-1; TRBD2 matches 7 bases. The V segment lost 11 bases and the J segment 4 bases; nucleotides outside the gene matches: 10. The CDR3 covers 14 residues. Germline CDR1 and CDR2: KGHDR and SFDVKD. CDR3 loop: CASRPLAAYNEQFF. The CDR3 bases are TGTGCCAGCAGGCCCCTAGCGGCTTACAATGAGCAGTTCTTC.

This clonotype occurred a few times. V and J are TRBV7-9 and TRBJ1-2; a possible D gene is TRBD1 (6 bases). The CDR3 is 13 amino acids. The V end was cut by 5 bases, the J end by 4 bases, with 11 bases between. CDR1 and CDR2 from the germline V gene are SEHNR and FQNEAQ (reference sequence). CDR3 amino acids: CASSPGTRYGYTF. Written as DNA, the CDR3 is TGTGCCAGCAGCCCCGGGACACGCTATGGCTACACCTTC. Combining the CDR3 with reference TRBV7-9 and TRBJ1-2 gives the whole variable domain DTGVSQNPRHKITKRGQNVTFRCDPISEHNRLYWYRQTLGQGPEFLTYFQNEAQLEKSRLLSDRFSAERPKGSFSTLEIQRTEQGDSAMYLCASSPGTRYGYTFGSGTRLTVV.

The chain uses TRBV28 and TRBJ2-5; D uncertain. CDR1 and CDR2 from the germline V gene are MDHEN and SYDVKM. The CDR3 is 17 residues long. The V end was cut by 3 bases, the J end by 2 bases, with 19 bases between. The DNA for the CDR3 is TGTGCCAGCAGTTTTTTCCCGGGTGCCTCGGGTCAAGAGACCCAGTACTTC. Protein: CASSFFPGASGQETQYF.